This entry lists 14 T cell receptor beta chains sequenced from one sample in a study of T cell responses to AZD1222 COVID-19 vaccine. The method was immunoSEQ multiplex PCR; TCRdb's version includes in-frame clones alone and lacks a portion of them. The sample holds fewer than 200,000 clones, 70% to 90% seen once. The sample consisted of peripheral blood, taken on day 0 of AZD1222 vaccination. The receptors here all came from an adult in good health.

The chain combines TRBV2 with TRBJ1-6; 7 positions agree with TRBD1. The CDR3 spans 14 residues. The germline V gene has CDR1 SNHLY and CDR2 FYNNEI. The junction had 6 bases not matched to a gene; V was cut back by 4 bases and J by 9 bases. The CDR3 loop reads CASSGQGEGSPLHF. The CDR3 DNA follows: TGTGCCAGCAGTGGACAGGGTGAGGGTTCACCCCTCCACTTT.

This clone was recorded once. V gene TRBV28 combines with J gene TRBJ2-2; the D is unclear. V shed 2 bases and J shed 3 bases, with 4 bases lying between them. This CDR3 comprises 13 residues. The germline V gene has CDR1 MDHEN and CDR2 SYDVKM. The CDR3 DNA reads as TGTGCCAGCAGTTTACGGCACACCGGGGAGCTGTTTTTT. This sequence encodes CASSLRHTGELFF.

The rearrangement uses TRBV5-1 and TRBJ2-1; D gene ambiguous. The germline V gene encodes CDR1 SGHRS and CDR2 YFSETQ. The CDR3 is 13 residues long. V lost 5 bases and J lost 5, with 11 bases in between. The CDR3 loop is CASRRESDNEQFF. The DNA of the CDR3 is TGCGCCAGCAGGAGAGAATCGGACAATGAGCAGTTCTTC.

This clone was observed a single time. The V and J genes are TRBV7-8 and TRBJ2-7, with 8 bases lining up with TRBD1. Germline assignment: CDR1 SGHVS and CDR2 FQNEAQ. V was pared by 1 base and J by 1 base, with 6 bases of the junction left unmatched. This CDR3 comprises 16 residues. The CDR3, as DNA: TGTGCCAGCAGCTTAGTCCGGACAGGGAGGTCCTACGAGCAGTACTTC. This encodes CASSLVRTGRSYEQYF.

V and J are TRBV5-1 and TRBJ2-3; possibly TRBD2 for D (7 bases). In germline, CDR1 is SGHRS, CDR2 YFSETQ. This CDR3 is 16 amino acids long. The V end lost 0 bases, the J end lost 8 bases, and 19 bases lay between the germline ends. DNA of the CDR3: TGCGCCAGCAGCTTGGATACTAGAGGGGGGGTTGGTACGCAGTATTTT. Translated, it gives CASSLDTRGGVGTQYF.

This chain connects TRBV28 to TRBJ1-1; possible D gene TRBD1, 6 bases. The CDR3 loop spans 11 amino acids. Germline lookup yields CDR1 MDHEN and CDR2 SYDVKM. V was cut by 6 bases and J by 6 bases, with 8 bases left in between. CDR3 nucleotide sequence: TGTGCCAGCAGCTGGACAGCTGAAGCTTTCTTT. Amino acid sequence: CASSWTAEAFF.

The chain carries TRBV28 and TRBJ1-1, with unresolved D. Between the trimmed V and J ends, which lost 6 bases and 0 bases, there was a span of 8 bases. The CDR3 consists of 13 residues. CDR1 is MDHEN and CDR2 is SYDVKM in the germline V gene. The CDR3 loop is CASRSKLNTEAFF. Written as DNA, the CDR3 is TGTGCCAGCAGGTCTAAGTTGAACACTGAAGCTTTCTTT.

The chain has TRBV5-1 and TRBJ1-1, with D possibly TRBD1 on 5 matching bases. Germline V gives CDR1 SGHRS, CDR2 YFSETQ. With 4 bases removed from V and 3 bases from J, the gap between germline ends came to 16 bases. The CDR3 contains 15 residues. The CDR3 here is CASSLSGWKDTEAFF. CDR3 bases: TGCGCCAGCAGCCTATCAGGGTGGAAGGACACTGAAGCTTTCTTT.

The CDR3 is CASSYQGGLAATGELFF. CDR3 coding DNA: TGTGCCAGCAGTTACCAGGGGGGACTAGCGGCAACCGGGGAGCTGTTTTTT. This chain uses TRBV6-2 or TRBV6-3 with TRBJ2-2; 11 nucleotides align to TRBD2. Per the germline V gene, CDR1 is MNHEY and CDR2 is SVGEGT. V lost 2 bases to trimming and J lost 5 bases; unmatched junction nucleotides: 7. This CDR3 has 17 amino acids.

The chain uses TRBV5-4 and TRBJ2-7, with D possibly being TRBD2 (6 bases). Germline V CDR1 and CDR2: SGHNT, YYREEE (reference sequence). Trimming removed 3 bases from V and 10 bases from J, with 17 bases in between. The length of the CDR3 is 13 residues. The CDR3 DNA reads TGTGCCAGCAGCTCCCGTTCTAGCGCGCACCAGTACTTC. This encodes CASSSRSSAHQYF.

This clone occurred once. The CDR3 is CASSVVLVGDNEQFF. The CDR3 DNA reads TGTGCCAGCAGCGTAGTCTTAGTGGGCGACAATGAGCAGTTCTTC. V is TRBV9 and J is TRBJ2-1; D uncertain. Germline CDR1 is SGDLS and CDR2 is YYNGEE. The CDR3 sequence is 15 residues long. V was pared by 0 bases and J by 5 bases, with 12 bases between.

The rearrangement uses TRBV11-2 and TRBJ2-5; TRBD1 is a possible D gene (5 bases). CDR1 and CDR2 (germline): SGHAT, FQNNGV. V lost 2 bases, J lost 4 bases, and 5 bases lay in between. This CDR3 comprises 12 residues. CDR3 sequence (DNA): TGTGCCAGCAGCTTACAGGGAGAGACCCAGTACTTC. It codes for CASSLQGETQYF.

For the CDR3, the DNA is TGCAGTGCTAGTGGACAGGGATATGAAAAACTGTTTTTT. Protein: CSASGQGYEKLFF. This sequence joins TRBV20-1 and TRBJ1-4, with 8 bases fitting TRBD1. The CDR3 is made up of 13 amino acids. The germline gives CDR1 DFQATT, CDR2 SNEGSKA (reference sequence). With V trimmed by 3 bases and J by 6 bases, 3 bases remained unmatched.

V and J are TRBV27 and TRBJ2-5; D is possibly TRBD2 (6 bases). The V gene's germline CDR1 is MNHEY and CDR2 SMNVEV (reference sequence). CDR3 length: 14 residues. Trimming took off 4 bases at V and 5 bases at J, with 14 bases between the two ends. The CDR3 region has the DNA TGTGCCAGCAGTTCCCCGGGAGTGGGGGAGACCCAGTACTTC. As protein: CASSSPGVGETQYF.